These T cell receptor beta chains were read from a single sample in a study of blood T cell repertoires in COVID-19. Here immunoSEQ multiplex PCR was the method, and the copy in TCRdb shows in-frame clones only, minus some. The sample has roughly 100,000 clones, 70% to 90% seen once. Sequencing was performed on peripheral blood. These receptor sequences come from a man in his forties or fifties with active COVID-19. The CDR3 runs from the conserved cysteine through the conserved F or W. The D gene is left open where the match is weak. Size is stated for part of the rows, as once, few or many counts, or as a class when the clone is expanded.

DNA	CDR3	V	J	length	D	size
TGCGCCAGCAGGCTAACTAGCGGGGGGGCCAGGAGCACAGATACGCAGTATTTT	CASRLTSGGARSTDTQYF	TRBV5-1	TRBJ2-3	18	TRBD2	once
TGTGCCAGCATCTCTGGGAGCACCGGGGAGCTGTTTTTT	CASISGSTGELFF	TRBV6-6	TRBJ2-2	13	.	.
TGTGCCAGCAGGCCGGGACTAATAGTAAATGAGCAGTTCTTC	CASRPGLIVNEQFF	TRBV6-5	TRBJ2-1	14	TRBD2	.
TGTGCCAGCAGTGAAGCGGGCAGGGGGTACTCCTACGAGCAGTACTTC	CASSEAGRGYSYEQYF	TRBV6-1	TRBJ2-7	16	TRBD1	.
TGTGCCAGCAGCTTCACTAGCGGGGGGGCCGATGAGCAGTTCTTC	CASSFTSGGADEQFF	TRBV7-2	TRBJ2-1	15	TRBD2	.
TGTGCCAGCATACTCCCTCTCTACTACGAGCAGTACTTC	CASILPLYYEQYF	TRBV2	TRBJ2-7	13	.	few
TGTGCCAGCAGTCAATCCGGGACAGGGGTTGGAAGGTATCAGCCCCAGCATTTT	CASSQSGTGVGRYQPQHF	TRBV6-6	TRBJ1-5	18	TRBD1	.
TGTGCCAGCAGCGTAGACCAGGGGGCTGGTACTGAAGCTTTCTTT	CASSVDQGAGTEAFF	TRBV9	TRBJ1-1	15	TRBD1	.
TGTGCCATCAGTGAAGGTCAGGGGTCAGGGATTCAGTACTTC	CAISEGQGSGIQYF	TRBV10-3	TRBJ2-4	14	.	.
TGTGCCAGCTCAGAGGACGGGAGCTATGGCTACACCTTC	CASSEDGSYGYTF	TRBV18	TRBJ1-2	13	.	.
TGTGCCAGCAGTTTCCTTTCTTTTAGCGGGCTCGGCGAGCAGTACTTC	CASSFLSFSGLGEQYF	TRBV27	TRBJ2-7	16	TRBD2	.
TGTGCCAGTAGTCAGGGGGTCCTACGCAATCAGCCCCAGCATTTT	CASSQGVLRNQPQHF	TRBV19	TRBJ1-5	15	TRBD1	.
TGTGCCTGGAGTGCCCTGGGAGTCAGCACAGATACGCAGTATTTT	CAWSALGVSTDTQYF	TRBV30	TRBJ2-3	15	.	.
TGTGCCAGTAGTATTCAGGGGGCAACCGACGCTGAAGCTTTCTTT	CASSIQGATDAEAFF	TRBV19	TRBJ1-1	15	TRBD1	.
TGTGCCAGCAGTGCTGGCCTTGGGGCCAACGTCCTGACTTTC	CASSAGLGANVLTF	TRBV2	TRBJ2-6	14	.	once
TGTGCCAGCAGCCCATGGGGGGGGCCTAGCTCCTACAATGAGCAGTTCTTC	CASSPWGGPSSYNEQFF	TRBV7-2	TRBJ2-1	17	.	.
TGTGCCAGCAGCTTAGATCGGGGGAACCCAATCTTC	CASSLDRGNPIF	TRBV7-2	TRBJ2-1	12	.	.
TGTGCCAGCAGCGCCCCGGGCGGGGGCTACGAGCAGTACTTC	CASSAPGGGYEQYF	TRBV6-2/TRBV6-3	TRBJ2-7	14	TRBD2	.